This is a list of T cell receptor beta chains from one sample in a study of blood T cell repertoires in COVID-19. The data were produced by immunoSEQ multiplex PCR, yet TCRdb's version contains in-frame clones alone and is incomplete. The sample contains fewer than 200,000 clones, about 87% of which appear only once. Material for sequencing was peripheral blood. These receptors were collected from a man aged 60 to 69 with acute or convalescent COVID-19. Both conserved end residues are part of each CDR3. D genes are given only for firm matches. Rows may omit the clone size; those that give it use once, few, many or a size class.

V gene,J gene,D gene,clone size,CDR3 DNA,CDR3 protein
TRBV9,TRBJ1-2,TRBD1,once,TGTGCCAGCAGCGTAGATCCGGGACAGACGAATCAAGGCTACACCTTC,CASSVDPGQTNQGYTF
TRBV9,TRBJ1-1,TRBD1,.,TGTGCCAGCAGCGTAGGAGGACAGGGCGGGGGAGCTTTCTTT,CASSVGGQGGGAFF
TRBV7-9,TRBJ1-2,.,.,TGTGCCAGCAGCCCGGGGAGTAGCTATGGCTACACCTTC,CASSPGSSYGYTF
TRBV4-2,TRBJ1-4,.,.,TGTGCCAGCAGCAAGGTTGCAGGGGAAACTAATGAAAAACTGTTTTTT,CASSKVAGETNEKLFF
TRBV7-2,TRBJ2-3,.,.,TGTGCCAGCAGGACTAGGGAGATCCCAGATACGCAGTATTTT,CASRTREIPDTQYF
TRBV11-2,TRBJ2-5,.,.,TGTGCCAGCAGCTTATACGACCCCCTGATGGAGGAGACCCAGTACTTC,CASSLYDPLMEETQYF
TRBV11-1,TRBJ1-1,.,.,TGTGCCAGCAGCTTAAACAGGGCGGGTGAAGCTTTCTTT,CASSLNRAGEAFF
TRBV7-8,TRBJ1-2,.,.,TGTGCCAGCAGCTTAGCGCAGGGTTTGGGCTATGGCTACACCTTC,CASSLAQGLGYGYTF
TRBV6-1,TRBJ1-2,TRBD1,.,TGTGCCAGCAGTGAAGGTGGAACAGGGGCTAACTATGGCTACACCTTC,CASSEGGTGANYGYTF
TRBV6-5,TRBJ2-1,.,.,TGTGCCAGCAGGTTGGACTGGGACTCCTACAATGAGCAGTTCTTC,CASRLDWDSYNEQFF
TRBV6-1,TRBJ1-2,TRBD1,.,TGTGCCAGCAGTGAAGCGCTTCTGGGACAGGGCTATGGCTACACCTTC,CASSEALLGQGYGYTF
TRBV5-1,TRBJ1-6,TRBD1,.,TGCGCCAGCAGCTTGGTTTCGACCGGGACAGGGCTTAATTCACCCCTCCACTTT,CASSLVSTGTGLNSPLHF
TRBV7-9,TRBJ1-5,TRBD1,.,TGTGCCAGCAGCTTAGCTAAACAGGGGGGCAATCAGCCCCAGCATTTT,CASSLAKQGGNQPQHF
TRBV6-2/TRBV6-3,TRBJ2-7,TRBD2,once,TGTGCCAGCAGTTTTCTAGCGGGATACGAGCAGTACTTC,CASSFLAGYEQYF
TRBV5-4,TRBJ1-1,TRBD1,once,TGTGCCAGCAGCTTGGAAGGGGGCGGAACTGAAGCTTTCTTT,CASSLEGGGTEAFF
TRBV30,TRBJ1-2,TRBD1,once,TGTGCCTGGAGTGCGACAGGGAGAAACTATGGCTACACCTTC,CAWSATGRNYGYTF
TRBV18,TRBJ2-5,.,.,TGTGCCAGCTCACCTGGGACACCTCAAGAGACCCAGTACTTC,CASSPGTPQETQYF
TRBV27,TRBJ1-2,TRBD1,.,TGTGCCAGCAGTCACCGACAGGGGCACTATGGCTACACCTTC,CASSHRQGHYGYTF
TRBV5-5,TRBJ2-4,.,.,TGTGCCAGCAGCTGGGACCCGGGGGACCCAAACATTCAGTACTTC,CASSWDPGDPNIQYF
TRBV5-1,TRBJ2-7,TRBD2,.,TGCGCCAGCAGCTGGACTAGCGGGAGGGGGTCTTCCGAGCAGTACTTC,CASSWTSGRGSSEQYF
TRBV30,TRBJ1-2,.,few,TGTGCCTGGAGTGTGGGACTCAACTATGGCTACACCTTC,CAWSVGLNYGYTF
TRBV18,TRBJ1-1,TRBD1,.,TGTGCCAGCTCCTCATTCGGGACAGGCAGCACTGAAGCTTTCTTT,CASSSFGTGSTEAFF
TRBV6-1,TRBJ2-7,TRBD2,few,TGTGCCAGCAGTGAAGCGGGAGGGAGTTACGAGCAGTACTTC,CASSEAGGSYEQYF
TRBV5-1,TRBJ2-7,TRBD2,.,TGCGCCAGCAGCTCCCCGGGACTAGCGGGAAGCTCCTACGAGCAGTACTTC,CASSSPGLAGSSYEQYF
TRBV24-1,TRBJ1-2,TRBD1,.,TGTGCCACCAGTGACTGGGACAGATCCTATGGCTACACCTTC,CATSDWDRSYGYTF
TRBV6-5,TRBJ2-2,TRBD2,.,TGTGCCAGCAGTTACGCAGCGGGAGGTAGCACCGGGGAGCTGTTTTTT,CASSYAAGGSTGELFF